Each of the 24 T cell receptor beta chains below was sequenced from the same sample in a study of blood T cell repertoires in COVID-19. Here immunoSEQ multiplex PCR was the method, and the copy in TCRdb shows in-frame clones only, minus some. This sample has 200,000 or so clones, with 70% to 90% found just once. Sequenced: peripheral blood. The source is a middle-aged woman who had recovered from COVID-19.

A few counts support this clone. The rearrangement links TRBV5-1 to TRBJ1-4; weak D call: TRBD1 (5 bases). The ends were cut back, 5 bases at V and 0 bases at J, with 14 bases in the middle. The CDR3 has 16 amino acids. CDR1 and CDR2 (germline): SGHRS, YFSETQ. CDR3: CASRFSQAATNEKLFF. The CDR3 DNA is TGCGCCAGCAGGTTCTCACAGGCTGCAACTAATGAAAAACTGTTTTTT.

The CDR3 DNA follows: TGTGCCAGCAGCCTTCAAGGGTCGGGGGACATTCAGTACTTC. Translated, it gives CASSLQGSGDIQYF. This chain uses TRBV7-9 with TRBJ2-4; a possible D gene is TRBD2 (6 bases). CDR1 SEHNR and CDR2 FQNEAQ come from the germline V gene (reference sequence). V gave up 5 bases and J gave up 8 bases, with 16 bases separating them. The CDR3 has 14 residues.

For the CDR3, the DNA is TGTGCCAGCAGCCAGACAGAGAACCCAAACTACGAGCAGTACTTC. Its translation is CASSQTENPNYEQYF. The rearrangement uses TRBV3-1 (or the pseudogene TRBV3-2) and TRBJ2-7; a possible D gene is TRBD1 (5 bases). CDR1 and CDR2 (germline): LGHDT, YNNKEL (reference sequence). Trimming stripped 3 bases from V and 3 bases from J, with 15 bases between. The CDR3 consists of 15 residues.

The chain joins TRBV19 to TRBJ2-5; 14 bases align to TRBD2. Germline CDR1 and CDR2: LNHDA and SQIVND (reference sequence). The CDR3 has 21 residues. V was clipped by 5 bases and J by 3 bases; unmatched bases: 20. This CDR3 reads CASSLGQGRLAGGPMEETQYF. The CDR3 nucleotides are TGTGCCAGTAGTCTAGGACAGGGAAGACTAGCGGGAGGGCCCATGGAAGAGACCCAGTACTTC.

The chain uses TRBV15 and TRBJ1-4; D unresolved. The CDR3 is 15 residues long. CDR1 and CDR2 (germline): LNHNV, YYDKDF (reference sequence). The V gene lost 3 bases and the J gene lost 7 bases, with 15 bases spanning the gap. The CDR3 sequence: CATSSGRRVGEKLFF. CDR3 coding DNA: TGTGCCACCAGCAGCGGGAGAAGGGTGGGTGAAAAACTGTTTTTT.

The rearrangement joins TRBV29-1 to TRBJ2-5; D possibly corresponds to TRBD1 (5 bases). Between the trimmed V and J ends, which lost 1 base and 6 bases, there was a span of 12 bases. Germline CDR1 SQVTM, CDR2 ANQGSEA. The CDR3 sequence is 13 residues long. CDR3 in amino acids: CSVEGQGWKTQYF. For the CDR3, the DNA is TGCAGCGTTGAAGGGCAGGGTTGGAAGACCCAGTACTTC.

V is TRBV4-1 and J is TRBJ1-2; 9 nucleotides match TRBD1. V was clipped by 0 bases and J by 3 bases; unmatched bases: 5. Germline-derived CDR1 and CDR2 are MGHRA and YSYEKL. The CDR3 has 16 amino acids. The CDR3 sequence is CASSQEGTGIDYGYTF. DNA of the CDR3: TGCGCCAGCAGCCAAGAAGGGACAGGGATTGACTATGGCTACACCTTC.

This clone occurred a few times. This rearrangement joins TRBV7-8 to TRBJ2-3; 7 bases agree with TRBD2. Per germline, CDR1 SGHVS and CDR2 FQNEAQ. V gave up 5 bases and J gave up 0 bases; unmatched junction bases: 8. The CDR3 has 16 amino acids. The CDR3 loop reads CASSRTRSGSTDTQYF. The CDR3 bases are TGTGCCAGCAGCCGGACCCGTAGCGGGAGCACAGATACGCAGTATTTT.

The rearrangement joins TRBV5-8 to TRBJ2-7, with 7 bases identical to TRBD1. The germline V gene has CDR1 SGHTS and CDR2 YDEGEE. The CDR3 runs to 15 residues. The V and J ends lost 0 bases and 4 bases, in that order; junction bases with no gene match: 7. As DNA, the CDR3 is TGTGCCAGCAGCTTGGGAGAGGGGGCCCCTTACGAGCAGTACTTC. This codes for CASSLGEGAPYEQYF.

V usage is TRBV7-9 and J usage is TRBJ2-7; 8 bases agree with TRBD2. The CDR3 extends over 15 amino acids. Germline-derived CDR1 and CDR2 are SEHNR and FQNEAQ (reference sequence). V lost 7 bases to trimming and J lost 2 bases; unmatched junction nucleotides: 10. CDR3 residues: CASTLGLAGTYEQYF. The CDR3 DNA sequence: TGTGCCAGCACCCTAGGTCTAGCGGGTACCTACGAGCAGTACTTC.

The V gene is TRBV19, the J gene TRBJ1-6; TRBD1 matches 7 bases. The CDR3 consists of 17 residues. Germline V gene lookup returns CDR1 LNHDA and CDR2 SQIVND (reference sequence). V lost 7 bases and J lost 5; bases outside the gene matches: 14. This chain's CDR3 is CASTRDHRGEHNSPLHF. In DNA form, the CDR3 reads TGTGCCAGTACTAGAGACCACAGGGGCGAACATAATTCACCCCTCCACTTT.

This CDR3 reads CASSQEGAPHGYTF. The DNA for the CDR3 is TGTGCCAGCAGCCAAGAGGGCGCGCCCCATGGCTACACCTTC. The chain couples TRBV3-1 (or the pseudogene TRBV3-2) to TRBJ1-2; unclear D gene. CDR3 length: 14 residues. V was clipped by 0 bases and J by 6 bases, with 11 bases between them. CDR1 and CDR2 (germline): LGHDT, YNNKEL (reference sequence).

The V and J genes are TRBV27 and TRBJ2-1; 10 bases line up with TRBD2. The CDR3 spans 15 residues. V trimming: 0 bases; J trimming: 9 bases; junction bases outside the gene matches: 5. CDR1 is MNHEY, CDR2 SMNVEV, per germline (reference sequence). The CDR3 nucleotides read TGTGCCAGCAGTTTATCCCCTCTAGCGGGAGTTGAGCAGTTCTTC. It is translated as CASSLSPLAGVEQFF.

V is TRBV20-1 and J is TRBJ2-7, with D perhaps matching TRBD1 (5 bases). The CDR3 has 13 residues. V gave up 3 bases and J gave up 10 bases, with 19 bases separating them. CDR1 and CDR2 from the germline V gene are DFQATT and SNEGSKA (reference sequence). The CDR3 nucleotides are TGCAGTGCTAGTATCCCCCCTCAGGGTTTTCAGTACTTC. It codes for CSASIPPQGFQYF.

In this sample, this clone turned up once. The gene calls are TRBV6-2 or TRBV6-3 and TRBJ2-5; tentative D call: TRBD2 (6 bases). Trimming removed 5 bases from V and 1 base from J, with 17 bases in between. The germline CDR1 and CDR2 sequences are MNHEY and SVGEGT. CDR3 length equals 16 residues. The CDR3 DNA reads as TGTGCCAGCAGTACGGGGGAGAGTGGCAGCCAAGAGACCCAGTACTTC. Translated, it gives CASSTGESGSQETQYF.

The chain combines TRBV29-1 with TRBJ2-1; D is possibly TRBD1 (5 bases). Germline V gene sequence: CDR1 SQVTM, CDR2 ANQGSEA. V lost 1 base to trimming and J lost 0 bases, with 13 bases between them. This CDR3 has 16 residues. CDR3 residues: CSVEGDSPDSYNEQFF. The CDR3 bases are TGCAGCGTTGAAGGAGACAGCCCAGACTCCTACAATGAGCAGTTCTTC.

The chain carries TRBV27 and TRBJ2-2; the D is unclear. Per the germline V gene, CDR1 is MNHEY and CDR2 is SMNVEV (reference sequence). This CDR3 spans 15 amino acids. V dropped 5 bases and J dropped 4 bases, with 14 bases sitting between them. CDR3 amino acids: CASSPQPPGTGELFF. The CDR3, as DNA: TGTGCCAGCAGTCCCCAACCTCCGGGCACCGGGGAGCTGTTTTTT.

The chain has TRBV6-2 or TRBV6-3 and TRBJ2-7, with D possibly TRBD1 on 6 matching bases. CDR1 is MNHEY and CDR2 is SVGEGT in the germline V gene. V was pared by 2 bases and J by 1 base, with 15 bases between. The CDR3 consists of 16 residues. CDR3 DNA: TGTGCCAGCAGTTACCCGACAGGCCTCCTGTCCTACGAGCAGTACTTC. It yields the protein CASSYPTGLLSYEQYF.

V gene TRBV13 combines with J gene TRBJ2-1; D uncertain. The V gene's germline CDR1 is PRHDT and CDR2 FYEKMQ (reference sequence). Trimming removed 3 bases at V and 7 bases at J, with 4 bases between. There are 11 residues in the CDR3. The CDR3 DNA is TGTGCCAGCAGCTTTCGGAATGAGCAGTTCTTC. Encoded protein: CASSFRNEQFF.

This clone was observed a handful of times. V is TRBV19 and J is TRBJ2-7; a weak D match, TRBD2 (6 bases). Germline V gene data show CDR1 as LNHDA and CDR2 as SQIVND (reference sequence). The CDR3 is 12 residues long. Trimming left V 7 bases short and J 1 base short, with 8 bases between. The CDR3: CASTGLSYEQYF. As DNA, the CDR3 is TGTGCCAGTACGGGACTTTCCTACGAGCAGTACTTC.

The chain uses TRBV3-1 (or the pseudogene TRBV3-2) and TRBJ2-3; 8 nucleotides agree with TRBD2. This CDR3 contains 16 residues. V lost 1 base and J lost 6; bases outside the gene matches: 9. The V gene's germline CDR1 is LGHDT and CDR2 YNNKEL (reference sequence). The CDR3 reads CASSQVLGGRTDTQYF. CDR3 sequence (DNA): TGTGCCAGCAGCCAAGTCCTGGGCGGGAGGACCGATACGCAGTATTTT.

The chain links TRBV5-1 to TRBJ1-1, with a weak D call TRBD1 (5 bases). V was pared by 0 bases and J by 0 bases, with 9 bases between. Germline CDR1 and CDR2: SGHRS and YFSETQ. The CDR3 is 15 amino acids. The CDR3 region is CASSLGGAVNTEAFF. The CDR3 nucleotides are TGCGCCAGCAGCTTGGGGGGCGCAGTGAACACTGAAGCTTTCTTT.

V and J are TRBV7-3 and TRBJ1-2; a weak D match, TRBD1 (6 bases). The CDR3 runs 15 residues. Trimming stripped 1 base from V and 4 bases from J, with 13 bases between. Germline loops: CDR1 SGHTA, CDR2 FQGTGA. The chain's CDR3 is CASSLNSVTGYGYTF. The CDR3 DNA reads as TGTGCCAGCAGCTTAAATAGTGTGACAGGCTATGGCTACACCTTC.

V usage is TRBV2 and J usage is TRBJ1-2, with 8 positions matching TRBD1. The V segment lost 5 bases and the J segment 6 bases; nucleotides outside the gene matches: 11. This CDR3 is built from 15 residues. Germline CDR1 SNHLY, CDR2 FYNNEI. The CDR3 DNA sequence: TGTGCCAGCAGTCAAATACAGGGGGGAACGGATGGCTACACCTTC. Encoded protein: CASSQIQGGTDGYTF.